This TCR beta chain was recovered during a study of T cell responses to AZD1222 COVID-19 vaccine. Assay: immunoSEQ multiplex PCR; the TCRdb copy retains only in-frame clones and omits some. The sample lists about 140,000 clones, 88% occurring once. The germline CDR1 and CDR2 sequences are SQVTM and ANQGSEA. V dropped 3 bases and J dropped 2 bases, with 11 bases sitting between them. The CDR3 is made up of 14 amino acids. Sequenced here: peripheral blood, sampled 28 days after the second AZD1222 dose. The TCR comes from an adult who received the AZD1222 COVID-19 vaccine. The chain carries TRBV29-1 and TRBJ1-3, with D maybe TRBD1 (6 bases). The DNA of the CDR3 is TGCAGCGTTGATGTGACAGGAGCTGGAAACACCATATATTTT. As protein: CSVDVTGAGNTIYF.